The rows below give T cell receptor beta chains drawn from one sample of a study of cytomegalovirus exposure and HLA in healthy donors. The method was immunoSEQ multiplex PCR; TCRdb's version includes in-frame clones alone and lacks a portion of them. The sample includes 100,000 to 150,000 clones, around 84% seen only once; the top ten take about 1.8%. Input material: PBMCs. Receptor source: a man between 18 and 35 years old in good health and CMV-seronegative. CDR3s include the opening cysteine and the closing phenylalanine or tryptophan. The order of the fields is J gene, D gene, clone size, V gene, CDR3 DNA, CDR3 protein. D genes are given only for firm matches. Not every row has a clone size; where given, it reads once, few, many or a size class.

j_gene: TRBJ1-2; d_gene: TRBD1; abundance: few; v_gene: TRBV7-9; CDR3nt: TGTGCCAGCAGCTCTTCGGGGGGGGACAGGGGAACTTATGGCTACACCTTC; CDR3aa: CASSSSGGDRGTYGYTF
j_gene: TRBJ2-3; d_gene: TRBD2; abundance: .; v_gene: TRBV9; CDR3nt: TGTGCCAGCAGCAAGAGGGTAGCGGGGTGGACCACCACAGATACGCAGTATTTT; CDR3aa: CASSKRVAGWTTTDTQYF
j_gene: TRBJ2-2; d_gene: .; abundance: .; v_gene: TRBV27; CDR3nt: TGTGCCAGCAGTTTAAGAGGGACCGGGGAGCTGTTTTTT; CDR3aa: CASSLRGTGELFF
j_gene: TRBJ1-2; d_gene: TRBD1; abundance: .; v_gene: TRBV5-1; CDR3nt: TGCGCCAGCAGCCCGAGCTGGGGGACAGGGGAGGAAGGCTACACCTTC; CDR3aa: CASSPSWGTGEEGYTF
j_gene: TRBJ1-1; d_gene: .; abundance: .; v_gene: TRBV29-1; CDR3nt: TGCAGCGTTAGGACGGGAGACACTGAAGCTTTCTTT; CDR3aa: CSVRTGDTEAFF
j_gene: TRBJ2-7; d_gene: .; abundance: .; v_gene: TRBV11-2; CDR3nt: TGTGCCAGCAGCCCCACACAGGGCTACGAGCAGTACTTC; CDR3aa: CASSPTQGYEQYF
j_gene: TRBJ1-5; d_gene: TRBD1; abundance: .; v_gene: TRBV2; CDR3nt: TGTGCCAGCAGCGACAGGGGAACGTCCAATCAGCCCCAGCATTTT; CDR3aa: CASSDRGTSNQPQHF
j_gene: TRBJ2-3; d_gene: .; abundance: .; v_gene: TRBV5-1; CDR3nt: TGCGCCAGCAGCTTAAGCAGGGTAACAGATACGCAGTATTTT; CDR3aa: CASSLSRVTDTQYF
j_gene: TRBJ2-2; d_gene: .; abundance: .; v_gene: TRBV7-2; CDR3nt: TGTGCCAGCAGCTTAATGGGGGGGGACACTCTCACCGGGGAGCTGTTTTTT; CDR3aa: CASSLMGGDTLTGELFF
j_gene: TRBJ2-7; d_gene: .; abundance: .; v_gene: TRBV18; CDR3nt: TGTGCCAGCTCACCGCGAAGCCTAATATACGAGCAGTACTTC; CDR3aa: CASSPRSLIYEQYF
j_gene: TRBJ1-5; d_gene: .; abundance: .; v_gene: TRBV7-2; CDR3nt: TGTGCCAGCAGCTTAGTCTCAGGTAATCAGCCCCAGCATTTT; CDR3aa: CASSLVSGNQPQHF
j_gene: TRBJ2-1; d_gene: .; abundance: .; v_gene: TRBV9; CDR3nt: TGTGCCAGCAGCGTAGCGGGACTGCACAACAATGAGCAGTTCTTC; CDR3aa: CASSVAGLHNNEQFF